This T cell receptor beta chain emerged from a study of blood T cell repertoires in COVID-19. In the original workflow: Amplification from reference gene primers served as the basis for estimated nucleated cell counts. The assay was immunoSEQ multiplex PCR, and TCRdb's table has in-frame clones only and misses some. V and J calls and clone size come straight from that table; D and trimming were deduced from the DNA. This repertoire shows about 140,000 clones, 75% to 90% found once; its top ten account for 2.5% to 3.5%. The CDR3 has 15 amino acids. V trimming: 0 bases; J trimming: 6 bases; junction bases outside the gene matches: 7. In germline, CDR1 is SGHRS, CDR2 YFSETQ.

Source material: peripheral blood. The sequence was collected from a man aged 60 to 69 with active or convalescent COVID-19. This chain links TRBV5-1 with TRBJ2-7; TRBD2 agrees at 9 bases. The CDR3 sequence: CASSLGGSGSVEQYF. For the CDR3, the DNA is TGCGCCAGCAGCTTGGGCGGTAGCGGGAGCGTCGAGCAGTACTTC.